These 15 T cell receptor beta chains came from one sample sequenced in a study of response to subunit inactivated influenza vaccine. One entry per CDR3 protein results from TCRdb running MiXCR on the RT-PCR reads. The table has around 580,000 distinct CDR3 sequences, 12% seen once. Material: PBMCs from blood, obtained on the day of vaccination. The source of these receptors is a man between 50 and 59 years old who received an inactivated influenza vaccine.

The V call is TRBV30, the J call TRBJ2-2, with 13 nucleotides matching TRBD2. J lost 9 bases, V lost 3 bases, and 4 bases had no gene match. The CDR3 length is 14 residues. Germline V CDR1 and CDR2: GTSNPN, SVGIG (reference sequence). CDR3: CAWRLAGGTRELFF. DNA of the CDR3: TGTGCCTGGAGACTAGCGGGAGGGACCCGGGAGCTGTTTTTT.

V is TRBV5-1 and J is TRBJ2-1; 9 bases agree with TRBD1. The germline gives CDR1 SGHRS, CDR2 YFSETQ. Trimming removed 5 bases from V and 0 bases from J; junction bases left unmatched: 6. The CDR3 runs 16 residues. CDR3: CASRAGTGSSYNEQFF. CDR3 nucleotide sequence: TGCGCCAGCAGGGCCGGGACAGGGAGCTCCTACAATGAGCAGTTCTTC.

This clonotype was counted a few times. The chain is built from TRBV18 and TRBJ1-3; D is unclear. The ends were cut back, 7 bases at V and 7 bases at J, with 17 bases in the middle. The CDR3 contains 14 residues. From germline, CDR1 is KGHSH and CDR2 LQKENI. In DNA form, the CDR3 reads TGTGCCAGCTTCGACTTTGGCGGATCTAACACCATATATTTT. Translation: CASFDFGGSNTIYF.

This clonotype was recorded at least ten times. The genes are TRBV7-8 and TRBJ2-1, with 9 nucleotides matching TRBD2. The CDR3 loop spans 14 amino acids. J lost 5 bases, V lost 3 bases, and 2 bases had no gene match. Per the germline V gene, CDR1 is SGHVS and CDR2 is FQNEAQ. The CDR3: CASSFGLAHNEQFF. As DNA, the CDR3 is TGTGCCAGCAGCTTCGGACTAGCGCACAATGAGCAGTTCTTC.

This clonotype was observed at least ten times. The chain employs TRBV10-3 and TRBJ2-1, with D possibly being TRBD2 (6 bases). There are 11 residues in the CDR3. Germline values: CDR1 ENHRY, CDR2 SYGVKD. Trimming removed 6 bases at V and 7 bases at J, with 7 bases between. CDR3 DNA: TGTGCCATCAGAGGGAGGAATGAGCAGTTCTTC. This gives the protein CAIRGRNEQFF.

The V and J genes are TRBV10-3 and TRBJ2-4, with 8 positions matching TRBD1. Germline lookup yields CDR1 ENHRY and CDR2 SYGVKD. Unmatched junction bases numbered 6, after V lost 5 bases and J lost 3 bases. The CDR3 extends over 15 amino acids. CDR3 nucleotides: TGTGCCATCAGTCCCGACAGGGGAGGCAAAAACATTCAGTACTTC. Amino acid sequence: CAISPDRGGKNIQYF.

This clonotype was seen a handful of times. V usage is TRBV4-1 and J usage is TRBJ2-3; no firm D call. The V end lost 4 bases, the J end lost 4 bases, and 21 bases lay between the germline ends. Germline lookup yields CDR1 MGHRA and CDR2 YSYEKL. There are 17 residues in the CDR3. Here the CDR3 reads CASSRQTGPARADTQYF. DNA for the CDR3: TGCGCCAGCAGCCGCCAGACTGGGCCTGCACGGGCAGATACGCAGTATTTT.

The CDR3 sequence: CASTMTGGSYNEQFF. The CDR3 DNA is TGCGCCAGCACCATGACAGGGGGATCCTACAATGAGCAGTTCTTC. The chain joins TRBV5-1 to TRBJ2-1; 9 nucleotides align to TRBD1. Unmatched junction bases numbered 5, after V lost 6 bases and J lost 1 base. The germline V gene encodes CDR1 SGHRS and CDR2 YFSETQ. The CDR3 is 15 amino acids.

In its sample, this clonotype was seen a few times. The chain combines TRBV12-3 or TRBV12-4 with TRBJ1-2; D is undetermined. V lost 3 bases and J lost 5, with 13 bases in between. This CDR3 comprises 14 residues. The CDR3, as DNA: TGTGCCAGCAGTTTCCGAGCTCTGGGGTATGGCTACACCTTC. Translating it yields CASSFRALGYGYTF.

This clonotype came up a few times. The chain carries TRBV7-2 and TRBJ1-6, with D possibly being TRBD1 (5 bases). The CDR3 sequence is 16 residues long. V gave up 7 bases and J gave up 5 bases, with 18 bases separating them. Germline loops: CDR1 SGHTA, CDR2 FQGNSA. The CDR3: CASTITPGIHNSPLHF. CDR3 coding DNA: TGTGCCAGCACCATCACACCAGGGATCCATAATTCACCCCTCCACTTT.

For the CDR3, the DNA is TGTGCCACCTCCCGAGGGGGCAGGGTGGTGTATGAGCAGTTCTTC. Protein: CATSRGGRVVYEQFF. This chain uses TRBV11-2 with TRBJ2-1; 7 bases are a match to TRBD1. Looked up from germline, CDR1 is SGHAT and CDR2 is FQNNGV. After removal of 10 bases from V and 8 bases from J, the junction contained 17 bases not matched to a gene. The CDR3 consists of 15 residues.

The chain is built from TRBV5-1 and TRBJ2-5; 8 nucleotides line up with TRBD2. The CDR3 is 17 residues long. The germline gives CDR1 SGHRS, CDR2 YFSETQ. The V gene end was trimmed by 3 bases and the J gene end by 5 bases; junction bases not matched to a gene: 15. CDR3 DNA sequence: TGCGCCAGCAGCTCAGGAGTGAGTGGCGGGAGGAGCGAGACCCAGTACTTC. This encodes CASSSGVSGGRSETQYF.

The chain combines TRBV27 with TRBJ2-3; D possibly corresponds to TRBD2 (6 bases). Germline V gene lookup returns CDR1 MNHEY and CDR2 SMNVEV (reference sequence). CDR3 length: 14 amino acids. Trimming pared 1 base from V and 10 bases from J, leaving 15 bases between. The CDR3 loop is CASSLFVEGTAQYF. CDR3 bases: TGTGCCAGCAGTTTATTTGTAGAAGGGACTGCGCAGTATTTT.

The sample holds a few counts of this clonotype. The chain is built from TRBV30 and TRBJ2-7, with TRBD1 matching 9 bases. The CDR3 is made up of 14 amino acids. The J segment lost 4 bases and the V segment lost 2 bases, leaving 6 bases of the junction unmatched. Per germline, CDR1 GTSNPN and CDR2 SVGIG (reference sequence). This chain's CDR3 is CAWSPGTGLYEQYF. The CDR3 bases are TGTGCCTGGAGTCCCGGGACAGGGTTATACGAGCAGTACTTC.

V gene TRBV5-1 combines with J gene TRBJ2-2; D is perhaps TRBD1 (6 bases). The CDR3 runs 13 residues. V shed 3 bases and J shed 7 bases, with 10 bases lying between them. The germline V gene encodes CDR1 SGHRS and CDR2 YFSETQ. The DNA for the CDR3 is TGCGCCAGCAGCTCCCAACAGGGCGGGGAGCTGTTTTTT. Translated, it gives CASSSQQGGELFF.